The 13 T cell receptor beta chains below were found in one sample sequenced in a study of patients with pleural tuberculosis. TCRdb ran MiXCR on the reads and lists one entry per CDR3 protein. The sample lists approximately 50,000 distinct CDR3 sequences, about 7.9% occurring once. These receptors were obtained from a human donor with pleural tuberculosis.

This clonotype has at least ten counts. This rearrangement joins TRBV11-2 to TRBJ2-5; 7 positions match TRBD1. Per the germline V gene, CDR1 is SGHAT and CDR2 is FQNNGV. The CDR3 is 14 amino acids. The junction had 9 bases not matched to a gene; V was cut back by 5 bases and J by 6 bases. For the CDR3, the DNA is TGTGCCAGCAGCCCGACGAGGGGGCAACAGACCCAGTACTTC. Translation gives CASSPTRGQQTQYF. Drawing the rest from reference TRBV11-2 and TRBJ2-5, the complete variable domain is EAGVAQSPRYKIIEKRQSVAFWCNPISGHATLYWYQQILGQGPKLLIQFQNNGVVDDSQLPKDRFSAERLKGVDSTLKIQPAKLEDSAVYLCASSPTRGQQTQYFGPGTRLLVL.

Ten or more counts support this clonotype. V and J are TRBV7-3 and TRBJ2-5; TRBD2 matches 7 bases. The CDR3 is 15 residues long. V lost 5 bases to trimming and J lost 3 bases; unmatched junction nucleotides: 9. Germline values: CDR1 SGHTA, CDR2 FQGTGA. In DNA form, the CDR3 reads TGTGCCAGCAGCCTTACGTTCGGGGGGAAAGAGACCCAGTACTTC. Its translation: CASSLTFGGKETQYF.

The sample holds many counts of this clonotype. The rearrangement uses TRBV6-2 or TRBV6-3 and TRBJ2-7; D possibly uses TRBD1 or TRBD2 (5 bases each). V shed 0 bases and J shed 9 bases, with 12 bases lying between them. Germline CDR1 MNHEY, CDR2 SVGEGT. The CDR3 has 13 amino acids. CDR3 in DNA: TGTGCCAGCAGTTACTCCAGGGACGGAGCGCAGTACGTC. Its translation is CASSYSRDGAQYV.

This clonotype showed up many times. The chain employs TRBV27 and TRBJ1-2; D not resolved. V was shortened by 6 bases and J by 5 bases, with 13 bases between the two germline ends. Germline values: CDR1 MNHEY, CDR2 SMNVEV (reference sequence). CDR3 length: 13 residues. CDR3 sequence: CASSSTPLYGYTF. The CDR3 nucleotides are TGTGCCAGCAGCTCAACTCCCCTATATGGCTACACCTTC.

This clonotype was seen repeatedly, ten times or more. The chain uses TRBV19 and TRBJ1-1; D ambiguous. Germline CDR1 LNHDA, CDR2 SQIVND (reference sequence). CDR3 length equals 12 residues. V lost 7 bases, J lost 7 bases, and 13 bases lay in between. CDR3 residues: CASIGVRGEAFF. In DNA form, the CDR3 reads TGTGCCAGTATCGGGGTCCGGGGTGAAGCTTTCTTT. Looking up the rest from reference TRBV19 and TRBJ1-1 gives the full variable domain: DGGITQSPKYLFRKEGQNVTLSCEQNLNHDAMYWYRQDPGQGLRLIYYSQIVNDFQKGDIAEGYSVSREKKESFPLTVTSAQKNPTAFYLCASIGVRGEAFFGQGTRLTVV.

This clonotype was seen at least ten times. The chain uses TRBV20-1 and TRBJ2-1; D is possibly TRBD2 (6 bases). This CDR3 has 12 residues. Germline values: CDR1 DFQATT, CDR2 SNEGSKA (reference sequence). V was shortened by 4 bases and J by 9 bases, with 13 bases between the two germline ends. CDR3 sequence: CSAKKTSPEQFF. As DNA, the CDR3 is TGCAGTGCTAAAAAGACTAGTCCTGAGCAGTTCTTC.

At least ten counts were recorded for this clonotype. The V call is TRBV7-2, the J call TRBJ1-2; D is unresolved. This CDR3 is 15 amino acids long. V was shortened by 0 bases and J by 7 bases, with 15 bases between the two germline ends. Germline assignment: CDR1 SGHTA and CDR2 FQGNSA. As DNA, the CDR3 is TGTGCCAGCAGCTTAGCGACATCTACCGTCTCTGGCTACACCTTC. It yields the protein CASSLATSTVSGYTF. The variable domain in full, with the rest retrieved from reference TRBV7-2 and TRBJ1-2, is GAGVSQSPSNKVTEKGKDVELRCDPISGHTALYWYRQSLGQGLEFLIYFQGNSAPDKSGLPSDRFSAERTGGSVSTLTIQRTQQEDSAVYLCASSLATSTVSGYTFGSGTRLTVV.

The genes are TRBV2 and TRBJ2-3; TRBD2 is a possible D gene (5 bases). The V gene's germline CDR1 is SNHLY and CDR2 FYNNEI. V was trimmed by 4 bases and J by 1 base, leaving 12 bases between them. The CDR3 spans 15 residues. The chain's CDR3 is CASSANRLRTDTQYF. As DNA, the CDR3 is TGTGCCAGCAGTGCTAACCGACTACGCACAGATACGCAGTATTTT.

This clonotype was counted at least ten times. V usage is TRBV2 and J usage is TRBJ1-1; 8 bases line up with TRBD1. Germline V CDR1 and CDR2: SNHLY, FYNNEI. This CDR3 has 15 residues. The V gene end was trimmed by 8 bases and the J gene end by 2 bases; junction bases not matched to a gene: 10. DNA of the CDR3: TGTGCCAGCGCCCGAGGGGGGACAGGAAACACTGAAGCTTTCTTT. It specifies CASARGGTGNTEAFF.

This clonotype appeared a few times. V usage is TRBV11-1 and J usage is TRBJ2-3, with 7 bases identical to TRBD1. Trimming took 5 bases from V and 3 from J; bases not matched to a gene: 11. The CDR3 is made up of 16 amino acids. CDR1 SGHAT and CDR2 FQDESV come from the germline V gene (reference sequence). The CDR3 spells CASSSIDREYTDTQYF. In DNA form, the CDR3 reads TGTGCCAGCAGCAGCATCGACAGGGAGTATACAGATACGCAGTATTTT.

This clonotype came up many times. In DNA, the CDR3 is TGTGCCAGCAGCTTATCGTCCACCGGGGAGCTGTTTTTT. It yields the protein CASSLSSTGELFF. This rearrangement joins TRBV7-3 to TRBJ2-2; D is ambiguous. Germline V gene sequence: CDR1 SGHTA, CDR2 FQGTGA. V gave up 2 bases and J gave up 4 bases, with 5 bases separating them. The CDR3 contains 13 residues. Combining the CDR3 with reference TRBV7-3 and TRBJ2-2 gives the whole variable domain GAGVSQTPSNKVTEKGKYVELRCDPISGHTALYWYRQSLGQGPEFLIYFQGTGAADDSGLPNDRFFAVRPEGSVSTLKIQRTERGDSAVYLCASSLSSTGELFFGEGSRLTVL.

This clonotype was picked up many times. The V gene is TRBV28, the J gene TRBJ2-1; 9 positions match TRBD1. Germline-derived CDR1 and CDR2 are MDHEN and SYDVKM. Trimming cost V 6 bases and J 4 bases; bases outside gene matches: 7. The CDR3 has 15 amino acids. The DNA for the CDR3 is TGTGCCAGCAGGGGGACAGGGTTCGTATACAATGAGCAGTTCTTC. Translating it yields CASRGTGFVYNEQFF.

As for this clonotype: A much larger clone differs by one base, so this may be a read error. The chain combines TRBV29-1 with TRBJ1-1, with D maybe TRBD1 (5 bases). The germline V and J ends were trimmed by 4 bases and 0 bases, with 15 bases remaining between them. The V gene's germline CDR1 is SQVTM and CDR2 ANQGSEA. The length of the CDR3 is 15 residues. CDR3 DNA: TGCAGCGTTGTAGAAGACAGACTAATGAACACTGAAGCTTTCTTT. Amino acid sequence: CSVVEDRLMNTEAFF. The full variable domain, with the rest looked up from reference TRBV29-1 and TRBJ1-1, is SAVISQKPSRDICQRGTSLTIQCQVDSQVTMMFWYRQQPGQSLTLIATANQGSEATYESGFVIDKFPISRPNLTFSTLTVSNMSPEDSSIYLCSVVEDRLMNTEAFFGQGTRLTVV.